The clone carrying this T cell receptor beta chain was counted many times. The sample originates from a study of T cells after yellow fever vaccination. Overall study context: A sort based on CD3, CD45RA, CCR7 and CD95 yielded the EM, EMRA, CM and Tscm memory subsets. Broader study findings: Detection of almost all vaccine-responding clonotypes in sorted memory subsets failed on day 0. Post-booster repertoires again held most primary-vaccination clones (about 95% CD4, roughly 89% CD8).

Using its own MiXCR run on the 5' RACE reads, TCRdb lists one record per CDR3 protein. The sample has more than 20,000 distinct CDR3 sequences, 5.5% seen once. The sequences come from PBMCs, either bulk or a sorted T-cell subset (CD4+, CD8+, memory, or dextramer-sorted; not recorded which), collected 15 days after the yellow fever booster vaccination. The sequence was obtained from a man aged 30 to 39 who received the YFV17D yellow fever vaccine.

The CDR3 spells CSARGKSLAKNIQYF. The CDR3 DNA follows: TGCAGTGCCCGGGGAAAAAGTCTAGCCAAAAACATTCAGTACTTC. This chain uses TRBV20-1 with TRBJ2-4, with D possibly being TRBD2 (5 bases). The length of the CDR3 is 15 residues. The V and J ends lost 6 bases and 0 bases respectively, with 15 bases between them. The germline gives CDR1 DFQATT, CDR2 SNEGSKA (reference sequence).